These 26 T cell receptor beta chains originate from one sample sequenced in a study of T-cell reconstitution after alpha-beta-depleted transplantation in children (dated by TCRdb to about 2016). Libraries came from PCR. This sample was sequenced with an Illumina HiSeq 2500. TCR libraries were prepared with molecular barcoding, using unique molecular identifiers to normalize TCRbeta repertoire quantification. TCRdb reanalyzed the raw reads on its own, using fastp at Q25 for trimming and MiXCR for clone calling, and kept in-frame beta chains. Rows are combined by CDR3 protein, so each entry shows the most common genes and DNA. The sample profile shows roughly 180,000 distinct CDR3 sequences; about 14% of them were found once. In total, the top ten clones hold 13% of the sample. This material consisted of PBMCs from the stem cell graft donor, taken from the stem cell graft. Every receptor here comes from a human donor who donated a stem cell graft to a child with acute lymphoblastic leukemia.

This clonotype was observed many times. The rearrangement uses TRBV10-3 and TRBJ2-1, with TRBD2 matching over 8 bases. The CDR3 extends over 15 amino acids. The germline gives CDR1 ENHRY, CDR2 SYGVKD. J lost 0 bases, V lost 5 bases, and 3 bases had no gene match. CDR3 amino acids: CAISPLAGSYNEQFF. The CDR3 nucleotides are TGTGCCATCAGTCCCCTAGCGGGCTCCTACAATGAGCAGTTCTTC.

Many counts were recorded for this clonotype. V usage is TRBV7-9 and J usage is TRBJ2-7, with D perhaps given as TRBD1 or TRBD2 (5 bases each). CDR1 and CDR2 from the germline V gene are SEHNR and FQNEAQ (reference sequence). V was pared by 1 base and J by 0 bases, with 19 bases between. This CDR3 spans 18 amino acids. CDR3 sequence reads: CASSLEDWGNSRSYEQYF. The CDR3 DNA reads as TGTGCCAGCAGCTTAGAAGATTGGGGGAATAGCCGCTCCTACGAGCAGTACTTC.

This clonotype was counted at least ten times. The chain links TRBV20-1 to TRBJ2-3, with 7 positions matching TRBD2. The CDR3 is 14 residues long. The junction had 6 bases not matched to a gene; V was cut back by 6 bases and J by 0 bases. Germline V gene lookup returns CDR1 DFQATT and CDR2 SNEGSKA (reference sequence). The CDR3 is CSASLARSTDTQYF. The CDR3 DNA reads as TGCAGTGCCTCACTAGCGCGTAGCACAGATACGCAGTATTTT.

This clonotype has only a few counts. The CDR3 loop is CASSKTVNTGELFF. For the CDR3, the DNA is TGTGCCAGCAGCAAGACAGTTAACACCGGGGAGCTGTTTTTT. V and J are TRBV7-2 and TRBJ2-2; a weak D match, TRBD1 (5 bases). From germline, CDR1 is SGHTA and CDR2 FQGNSA. Trimming removed 5 bases at V and 2 bases at J, with 9 bases between. The CDR3 length is 14 residues.

At least ten counts were recorded for this clonotype. This rearrangement joins TRBV5-1 to TRBJ2-3, with D possibly called TRBD1 or TRBD2 (5 bases each). CDR1 is SGHRS, CDR2 YFSETQ, per germline. The ends were cut back, 4 bases at V and 2 bases at J, with 14 bases in the middle. This CDR3 has 15 residues. The CDR3 DNA reads as TGCGCCAGCAGCCCCGGGACCATCACCACAGATACGCAGTATTTT. It yields the protein CASSPGTITTDTQYF.

The chain uses TRBV7-9 and TRBJ2-1, with 8 nucleotides matching TRBD2. Germline-derived CDR1 and CDR2 are SEHNR and FQNEAQ (reference sequence). The V segment lost 2 bases and the J segment 0 bases; nucleotides outside the gene matches: 3. This CDR3 contains 16 residues. The CDR3 DNA reads as TGTGCCAGCAGCTTACTCCGGGAGGGCTCCTACAATGAGCAGTTCTTC. Protein product: CASSLLREGSYNEQFF.

This clonotype was counted at least ten times. The chain recombines TRBV6-1 with TRBJ2-5; weak D call: TRBD1 (6 bases). The CDR3 length is 13 residues. The germline CDR1 and CDR2 sequences are MNHNS and SASEGT. V gave up 6 bases and J gave up 4 bases, with 12 bases separating them. The CDR3 nucleotides are TGTGCCAGCAGGCCCCAGGGGCGAGAGACCCAGTACTTC. Translated: CASRPQGRETQYF.

This clonotype was recorded at least ten times. The V gene is TRBV12-3 or TRBV12-4, the J gene TRBJ2-1; TRBD1 matches 9 bases. Trimming took 2 bases from V and 6 from J; bases not matched to a gene: 8. The CDR3 is made up of 16 amino acids. CDR3 sequence reads: CASSLKGTGKVNEQFF. In nucleotides, the CDR3 is TGTGCCAGCAGTTTAAAAGGGACAGGGAAGGTCAATGAGCAGTTCTTC.

This clonotype was observed at least ten times. This chain links TRBV10-3 with TRBJ2-1; TRBD1 or TRBD2 may be the D gene (6 bases each). The V end lost 3 bases, the J end lost 4 bases, and 16 bases lay between the germline ends. This CDR3 is built from 16 residues. Germline V gives CDR1 ENHRY, CDR2 SYGVKD. Here the CDR3 reads CAISERQGRTYNEQFF. CDR3 bases: TGTGCCATCAGTGAACGGCAGGGGAGGACGTACAATGAGCAGTTCTTC.

This clonotype was seen at least ten times. V is TRBV10-3 and J is TRBJ2-7, with 9 positions matching TRBD2. This CDR3 spans 15 amino acids. V trimming: 6 bases; J trimming: 5 bases; junction bases outside the gene matches: 11. CDR1 and CDR2 (germline): ENHRY, SYGVKD. The CDR3 spells CAISSGAGGPDEQYF. The CDR3 bases are TGTGCCATCAGCTCAGGCGCGGGAGGGCCGGACGAGCAGTACTTC.

This clonotype was counted many times. V is TRBV30 and J is TRBJ1-2, with 8 positions matching TRBD1. CDR3 length: 15 amino acids. The germline V gene has CDR1 GTSNPN and CDR2 SVGIG (reference sequence). The trim removed 0 bases at V and 4 bases at J, leaving 7 bases unmatched. The CDR3 here is CAWSVPRGLGYGYTF. CDR3 nucleotide sequence: TGTGCCTGGAGTGTACCCAGGGGGCTAGGCTATGGCTACACCTTC.

This clonotype was recorded at least ten times. V is TRBV5-1 and J is TRBJ2-2; D is uncertain. CDR1 SGHRS and CDR2 YFSETQ come from the germline V gene. The V end was cut by 3 bases, the J end by 1 base, with 10 bases between. This CDR3 is built from 15 residues. CDR3 DNA: TGCGCCAGCAGCTCCGGACGGAGGAACACCGGGGAGCTGTTTTTT. Amino acid sequence: CASSSGRRNTGELFF.

This clonotype was detected ten times or more. The chain recombines TRBV11-2 with TRBJ1-4; D remains ambiguous. Trimming removed 1 base from V and 3 bases from J, with 15 bases in between. CDR3 length: 17 residues. The germline CDR1 and CDR2 sequences are SGHAT and FQNNGV. CDR3 nucleotides: TGTGCCAGCAGCTTAGTTGGGATGAAAAGAGCTAATGAAAAACTGTTTTTT. Translating it yields CASSLVGMKRANEKLFF.

Concerning this clonotype itself: One base away lies a much larger clone, so this may be a sequencing read error. V usage is TRBV13 and J usage is TRBJ2-1, with D perhaps matching TRBD2 (5 bases). Germline values: CDR1 PRHDT, CDR2 FYEKMQ (reference sequence). The CDR3 is 15 residues long. Trimming cost V 4 bases and J 2 bases, with 12 bases left between them. CDR3 in DNA: TGTGCCAGCAGCTCTAGCCGGAGTCCCTACAATGAGCAGTTCTTC. The encoded protein is CASSSSRSPYNEQFF.

This clonotype was seen ten or more times. The rearrangement joins TRBV18 to TRBJ2-5; unclear D gene. The CDR3 totals 12 residues. Germline V gene data show CDR1 as KGHSH and CDR2 as LQKENI. The ends were cut back, 3 bases at V and 1 base at J, with 3 bases in the middle. The DNA of the CDR3 is TGTGCCAGCTCACCCGGCCAAGAGACCCAGTACTTC. It translates to CASSPGQETQYF.

This chain uses TRBV29-1 with TRBJ2-1; D is uncertain. The CDR3 covers 17 residues. CDR1 and CDR2 from the germline V gene are SQVTM and ANQGSEA. V was pared by 5 bases and J by 0 bases, with 20 bases between. The CDR3 sequence is CSVRPTTGRSSYNEQFF. As DNA, the CDR3 is TGCAGCGTTAGGCCGACGACGGGTAGGAGCTCCTACAATGAGCAGTTCTTC.

This clonotype was counted at least ten times. V gene TRBV2 combines with J gene TRBJ2-4; D unclear. The CDR3 spans 14 residues. Germline V gene lookup returns CDR1 SNHLY and CDR2 FYNNEI. V was shortened by 4 bases and J by 0 bases, with 7 bases between the two germline ends. In DNA form, the CDR3 reads TGTGCCAGCAGTGCCCACGGAGCCAAAAACATTCAGTACTTC. Its translation: CASSAHGAKNIQYF.

This clonotype came up many times. The J gene is TRBJ2-7, the V gene TRBV5-1; D ambiguous. CDR1 and CDR2 from the germline V gene are SGHRS and YFSETQ. Deletions cut 4 bases from V and 5 bases from J, with 13 bases between. This CDR3 region has 13 residues. CDR3 nucleotides: TGCGCCAGCAGCCCGGGTGTAGTCAACGAGCAGTACTTC. This gives the protein CASSPGVVNEQYF.

There are many counts of this clonotype. V gene TRBV6-5 combines with J gene TRBJ2-5; TRBD2 aligns across 12 bases. The CDR3 is 16 amino acids. Germline assignment: CDR1 MNHEY and CDR2 SVGAGI. V lost 2 bases to trimming and J lost 5 bases; unmatched junction nucleotides: 6. Written as DNA, the CDR3 is TGTGCCAGCAGTTACGGGCTAGCGGGAGGGCACGAGACCCAGTACTTC. This sequence encodes CASSYGLAGGHETQYF.

This clonotype was seen many times. The genes are TRBV20-1 and TRBJ1-1; 10 positions match TRBD1. Trimming at V came to 6 bases and at J to 2 bases, leaving 9 bases not matched to a gene. The CDR3 runs 15 residues. Germline-derived CDR1 and CDR2 are DFQATT and SNEGSKA (reference sequence). The CDR3: CSARPGTGENTEAFF. CDR3 DNA: TGCAGTGCACGACCCGGGACAGGGGAAAACACTGAAGCTTTCTTT.

This clonotype has at least ten counts. This sequence joins TRBV4-2 and TRBJ2-2; 7 bases fit TRBD2. V was clipped by 0 bases and J by 1 base; unmatched bases: 2. This CDR3 has 16 amino acids. Germline V lookup: CDR1 LGHNA, CDR2 YNFKEQ. The CDR3 reads CASSQESSGNTGELFF. As DNA, the CDR3 is TGTGCCAGCAGCCAAGAGTCTAGCGGGAACACCGGGGAGCTGTTTTTT.

A few counts support this clonotype. The chain combines TRBV7-9 with TRBJ2-5; 12 bases agree with TRBD1. Looked up from germline, CDR1 is SEHNR and CDR2 is FQNEAQ (reference sequence). The J segment lost 5 bases and the V segment lost 4 bases, leaving 11 bases of the junction unmatched. The CDR3 has 17 amino acids. CDR3 amino acids: CASSSNEGTGGRETQYF. The DNA of the CDR3 is TGTGCCAGCAGCTCTAATGAGGGGACAGGGGGCCGGGAGACCCAGTACTTC.

Concerning this clonotype: A much larger clone lies a single base off, so this may be a read error. This rearrangement joins TRBV29-1 to TRBJ1-1; D is perhaps TRBD1 (5 bases). The CDR3 is made up of 13 amino acids. V was clipped by 6 bases and J by 6 bases, with 17 bases between them. From germline, CDR1 is SQVTM and CDR2 ANQGSEA. Here the CDR3 reads CSVKQVAWAEAFF. In DNA form, the CDR3 reads TGCAGCGTCAAACAGGTGGCTTGGGCTGAAGCTTTCTTT.

This clonotype was counted at least ten times. CDR3 DNA sequence: TGTGCCAGCAGTCCGGCGGGAGGCAATCAGCCCCAGCATTTT. Residues: CASSPAGGNQPQHF. The chain joins TRBV27 to TRBJ1-5; no definite D call. V lost 5 bases and J lost 2, with 10 bases in between. Germline lookup yields CDR1 MNHEY and CDR2 SMNVEV (reference sequence). The CDR3 loop spans 14 amino acids.

This clonotype was recorded at least ten times. The chain links TRBV30 to TRBJ1-1, with D hard to call. The V end lost 3 bases, the J end lost 6 bases, and 11 bases lay between the germline ends. CDR1 is GTSNPN and CDR2 is SVGIG in the germline V gene (reference sequence). CDR3 size: 12 residues. CDR3 sequence (DNA): TGTGCCTGGAGCGCGGGTGTCGCTGAAGCTTTCTTT. Translating gives CAWSAGVAEAFF. The entire variable domain, with the rest obtained from reference TRBV30 and TRBJ1-1, is as follows: SQTIHQWPATLVQPVGSPLSLECTVEGTSNPNLYWYRQAAGRGLQLLFYSVGIGQISSEVPQNLSASRPQDRQFILSSKKLLLSDSGFYLCAWSAGVAEAFFGQGTRLTVV.

The V call is TRBV23-1, the J call TRBJ1-5, with D tentatively TRBD1 (5 bases). TRBV23-1 is an open reading frame, and its role is uncertain. V lost 0 bases to trimming and J lost 0 bases, with 18 bases between them. CDR3 length: 19 residues. CDR3 sequence (DNA): TGCGCCAGCAGTCAATCGGGCAGGGCCCGGTCCGTTAGCAATCAGCCCCAGCATTTT. As protein: CASSQSGRARSVSNQPQHF.